This T cell receptor beta chain was found in a study of OX40 agonist ivuxolimab in advanced cancers. About the study as a whole: Ivuxolimab was an agonistic, fully human IgG2 monoclonal antibody directed against OX40 (CD134), a costimulatory receptor. Intravenous ivuxolimab was administered to patients every 2 weeks at six dose levels: 0.01, 0.1, 0.3, 1.5, 3 and 10 mg/kg. Of the 50 or so patients in dose escalation, some 20 had hepatocellular carcinoma, roughly 15 had melanoma, 9 had renal cell carcinoma and 9 had head and neck cancer. In the dose-escalation cohort, 75% to 90% of patients were male, and the mean age was 60 years with a range of about 20 to 80. Patients were allowed to have had prior anti-PD-1, anti-PD-L1 or anti-CTLA-4 therapy, and more than 35% of the dose-escalation patients had been treated with checkpoint inhibitors. Partial responses occurred in three dose-escalation patients, of whom one had hepatocellular carcinoma and two had cutaneous melanoma. The purpose of peripheral TCRbeta sequencing was to test whether ivuxolimab changed TCR sequence diversity and led to clonal T-cell expansion. The paper covers the monotherapy dose-escalation part of the phase I ivuxolimab trial, which included N ≈ 50 patients. The paper's findings and limits, for the study overall: On average, CD8+ T cells showed more expanded clones than CD4+ T cells after ivuxolimab. In the 0.1-3.0 mg/kg groups, partial responders were among the patients with the lowest normalized peripheral clonal expansion, particularly in CD8+ T cells. The antigen specificity of the clonally expanded peripheral T cells was not determined. Low levels of normalized T-cell clonal expansion were also seen in some nonresponding patients. At doses of 0.1 to 3.0 mg/kg, clonal expansion of both CD4+ and CD8+ T cells in blood was seen between baseline and week 6.

Genomic DNA was extracted from sorted cells for sequencing of the TCRbeta CDR3 region. The immunoSEQ Assay was used to sequence the TCRbeta CDR3 regions. TCRdb stores this immuneACCESS table with in-frame sequences only. Part of the clones is absent; in the studies checked, under half of the shortfall reflects unresolved V genes, and no reason is known for the rest. The sample includes some 61,000 clones, with 60% to 80% observed a single time. Roughly 1.5% of the sample lies in the top ten. The trial excluded patients who had a history of autoimmune disease or who were on systemic immunosuppression. Peripheral blood for TCR sequencing was collected from all dose cohorts at baseline, on cycle 4 day 1, and on cycle 7 day 1. Samples were obtained from an open-label, multicenter, first-in-human phase I dose-escalation trial of ivuxolimab. Adults with locally advanced or metastatic melanoma, renal cell, hepatocellular, or head and neck squamous cell carcinoma were enrolled in the trial. Before TCR sequencing, CD4+ T cells and CD8+ T cells were sorted from peripheral blood as separate populations.

The CDR3 starts with the cysteine, ends with the phenylalanine, and has 15 residues. Only the CDR3 DNA is retained, 45 bases long and in frame from the first base. CDR1 and CDR2 were assigned from the germline V gene (reference sequence) as GTSNPN and SVGIG. After removal of 6 bases from V and 4 bases from J, the junction retains 14 bases not matched to a gene. This clone came up a few times. Its recognized antigen is unknown. Within one base of it there is no much larger clone, and no base qualities were kept. The specimen comprised CD4+ or CD8+ T cells sorted from blood, sampled in a trial of the OX40 agonist ivuxolimab. The TCR was taken from an adult with an advanced solid tumor such as melanoma, head and neck, liver or kidney cancer. Rearrangement joined TRBV30 to TRBJ1-2; the junction holds 7 bases that match TRBD1. The CDR3 has the sequence CACPLRTGPLYGYTF. The DNA sequence follows: TGTGCCTGCCCCCTAAGGACAGGACCACTCTATGGCTACACCTTC.